This T cell receptor beta chain was found in a study of read filtering for tumor transcriptome and immune sequencing. Molecular barcoded adaptors covering alpha/delta and beta/gamma chains were used on 400 ng RNA. One entry per CDR3 protein, called by TCRdb with MiXCR from the reads. The sample has 35,000 to 40,000 distinct CDR3 sequences, approximately 13% seen once. The CDR3 covers 15 residues. The ends were cut back, 4 bases at V and 0 bases at J, with 13 bases in the middle. Germline assignment: CDR1 SEHNR and CDR2 FQNEAQ (reference sequence). There are many counts of this clonotype. The chain employs TRBV7-9 and TRBJ2-7, with D possibly matching TRBD2 (6 bases). This sequence was found in a donor at least 40 years old with multiple myeloma. Input material: a population of CD138-negative cells sorted from bone marrow. The CDR3 reads CASSSRDSYSYEQYF. The CDR3 region has the DNA TGTGCCAGCAGCTCCCGGGACTCCTACTCCTACGAGCAGTACTTC.